This T cell receptor beta chain was obtained from a study of cytomegalovirus exposure and HLA in healthy donors. Whole-study findings and limits: Association of a missense DCLRE1C variant with TCR beta V- and J-gene trimming was reported in a later analysis. In a later analysis, compared with equally common non-associated chains, HLA-associated beta chains were more expanded. A later look showed TCR association rates differing by HLA locus, highest for DRB1 and lowest for HLA-C.

As regards this clone: Its target is unknown.

The length of the CDR3 is 15 residues. V dropped 0 bases and J dropped 3 bases, with 13 bases sitting between them. Germline assignment: CDR1 SGDLS and CDR2 YYNGEE. Use of 60 Vbeta and 13 Jbeta primers characterized the PCR. Clones were read by immunoSEQ multiplex PCR, and TCRdb kept only the in-frame ones, dropping some. The repertoire holds 150,000 to 200,000 clones, with around 78% as singletons. The J gene is TRBJ2-7, the V gene TRBV9; a possible D gene is TRBD2 (7 bases). This TCR came from a woman aged 25 to 39 in good health and CMV-seropositive. The sample taken for sequencing was PBMCs. The CDR3 region has the DNA TGTGCCAGCAGCGTAGAGGGGGGGAACGGCTACGAGCAGTACTTC. This sequence encodes CASSVEGGNGYEQYF.